Listed below are T cell receptor beta chains from one sample, sequenced in a study of blood T cell repertoires in COVID-19. Only in-frame clones appear in the TCRdb table, and some are missing; sequencing was by immunoSEQ multiplex PCR. The profile covers some 260,000 clones, with over 75% appearing a single time and 10% taken by the ten largest. The source material was peripheral blood. All receptors derive from a woman aged 70-85 years with COVID-19, enrolled during active disease. Each CDR3 is given with its conserved first and last residue. Fields, in order: J gene, clone size, D gene, CDR3 length, V gene, CDR3 DNA, CDR3 protein. D genes are given only for firm matches. Some rows have no size entry. The others give once, few or many, or a class for an expanded clone.

TRBJ1-1,NA,TRBD1,14,TRBV28,TGTGCCAGCAGTCGGGGGGACAGGGTCACTGAAGCTTTCTTT,CASSRGDRVTEAFF
TRBJ2-1,NA,TRBD1,17,TRBV24-1,TGTGCCACCAGTGACAGACGAAGGGGGCGGACCTACAATGAGCAGTTCTTC,CATSDRRRGRTYNEQFF
TRBJ1-3,NA,TRBD1,15,TRBV7-2,TGTGCCAGCAGCTTGGACAGGGGAAAAGGCTACACCATATATTTT,CASSLDRGKGYTIYF
TRBJ2-4,NA,NA,16,TRBV5-4,TGTGCCAGCAGCCCTCGCGGGGTAGGGGTCAAAAACATTCAGTACTTC,CASSPRGVGVKNIQYF
TRBJ2-1,NA,TRBD2,17,TRBV19,TGTGCCAGTAGTCCACGGACTAGCGGGAGGGGGTACAATGAGCAGTTCTTC,CASSPRTSGRGYNEQFF
TRBJ2-7,NA,TRBD1,16,TRBV5-1,TGCGCCAGCAGTTTCAGGGACAGGGGGCTCTCCTACGAGCAGTACTTC,CASSFRDRGLSYEQYF
TRBJ1-4,NA,NA,13,TRBV30,TGTGCCTCACCAGGGGCCACGGATGAAAAACTGTTTTTT,CASPGATDEKLFF
TRBJ2-5,NA,TRBD1,12,TRBV10-3,TGTGCCAGCGGGACAGGGCAAGAGACCCAGTACTTC,CASGTGQETQYF
TRBJ2-7,NA,NA,15,TRBV6-5,TGTGCCAGCAGTTACTCGTCTAAGGGGGCGGGAGAGCAGTACTTC,CASSYSSKGAGEQYF
TRBJ1-1,NA,NA,15,TRBV27,TGTGCCAGCAGTAAATGGGCAGGGAAGAACACTGAAGCTTTCTTT,CASSKWAGKNTEAFF
TRBJ2-1,NA,NA,11,TRBV12-3/TRBV12-4,TGTGCCAGCCGGGCCTACAATGAGCAGTTCTTC,CASRAYNEQFF
TRBJ1-6,NA,NA,17,TRBV5-1,TGCGCCAGCAGCCCAATTGGGGGCCTCTCCTATAATTCACCCCTCCACTTT,CASSPIGGLSYNSPLHF
TRBJ2-7,NA,NA,15,TRBV19,TGTGCCAGTAGTATGGTAGGGGGAGAACGGAATGAGCAGTACTTC,CASSMVGGERNEQYF
TRBJ1-2,NA,NA,14,TRBV7-9,TGTGCCAGCAGCATGGAAGGGGTGCACTATGGCTACACCTTC,CASSMEGVHYGYTF
TRBJ2-7,NA,NA,15,TRBV29-1,TGCAGCGTATTAAAGCTGTACAGAACAACCTACGAGCAGTACTTC,CSVLKLYRTTYEQYF
TRBJ1-2,NA,TRBD1,15,TRBV2,TGTGCCAGCAGTCGCCGGGACAGTTCCTACTATGGCTACACCTTC,CASSRRDSSYYGYTF
TRBJ2-3,NA,NA,14,TRBV30,TGTGCCTGGAGCCGTAGAGGTGATTGGGATACGCAGTATTTT,CAWSRRGDWDTQYF
TRBJ2-2,NA,NA,16,TRBV5-1,TGCGCCAGCAGCTTGGGGGTAGCGCCGAACACCGGGGAGCTGTTTTTT,CASSLGVAPNTGELFF
TRBJ1-3,NA,TRBD1,16,TRBV10-3,TGTGCCATCAGTGAGGTCGCAGGGGGATCTGGAAACACCATATATTTT,CAISEVAGGSGNTIYF
TRBJ2-7,NA,TRBD1,14,TRBV7-9,TGTGCCAGCAGCTTAGTTCAGGGGGTAGTCGAGCAGTACTTC,CASSLVQGVVEQYF
TRBJ1-5,once,NA,16,TRBV19,TGTGCCAGTAGTGCCCAGGGTGGGTCTAGCAATCAGCCCCAGCATTTT,CASSAQGGSSNQPQHF
TRBJ1-1,NA,NA,13,TRBV6-2/TRBV6-3,TGTGCCAGCAGTTATCGACAGCCAACTGAAGCTTTCTTT,CASSYRQPTEAFF
TRBJ1-3,NA,NA,14,TRBV6-4,TGTGCCAGCAGTGACCCAGTCCCTGGAAACACCATATATTTT,CASSDPVPGNTIYF
TRBJ1-4,NA,TRBD1,14,TRBV15,TGTGCCACCAGCAGGGACAGGGGAGAGGAAAAACTGTTTTTT,CATSRDRGEEKLFF
TRBJ2-1,NA,TRBD2,15,TRBV7-7,TGTGCTAGCAGCCCCGGGACTAGCGTTTACAATGAGCAGTTCTTC,CASSPGTSVYNEQFF
TRBJ1-2,NA,NA,14,TRBV5-1,TGCGCCAGCAGCTTGGCCGGACAGACCTATGGCTACACCTTC,CASSLAGQTYGYTF
TRBJ2-7,NA,NA,13,TRBV2,TGTGCCAGCAGTGAAGCGCTTAGGGGAGAGCAGTACTTC,CASSEALRGEQYF
TRBJ2-7,NA,NA,13,TRBV18,TGTGCCAGCTCACCAGAGACAGGGAGGGAGCAGTACTTC,CASSPETGREQYF
TRBJ2-2,NA,TRBD1,14,TRBV11-2,TGTGCCAGCGGTAGACAGGGGGTAGACGGGGAGCTGTTTTTT,CASGRQGVDGELFF
TRBJ2-1,NA,TRBD2,17,TRBV4-1,TGCGCCAGCAGCCAACCGCGGACTAGCGGGAGTAGAAATGAGCAGTTCTTC,CASSQPRTSGSRNEQFF
TRBJ1-6,NA,TRBD1,15,TRBV27,TGTGCCAGCAGTCCAGGGACAGGGCACAATTCACCCCTCCACTTT,CASSPGTGHNSPLHF
TRBJ1-6,NA,NA,13,TRBV14,TGTGCCAGCAGCCAAGACCGTAATTCACCCCTCCACTTT,CASSQDRNSPLHF
TRBJ2-3,NA,NA,14,TRBV7-2,TGTGCCAGCAGCTTCGGGTCGGGGGAGGATACGCAGTATTTT,CASSFGSGEDTQYF